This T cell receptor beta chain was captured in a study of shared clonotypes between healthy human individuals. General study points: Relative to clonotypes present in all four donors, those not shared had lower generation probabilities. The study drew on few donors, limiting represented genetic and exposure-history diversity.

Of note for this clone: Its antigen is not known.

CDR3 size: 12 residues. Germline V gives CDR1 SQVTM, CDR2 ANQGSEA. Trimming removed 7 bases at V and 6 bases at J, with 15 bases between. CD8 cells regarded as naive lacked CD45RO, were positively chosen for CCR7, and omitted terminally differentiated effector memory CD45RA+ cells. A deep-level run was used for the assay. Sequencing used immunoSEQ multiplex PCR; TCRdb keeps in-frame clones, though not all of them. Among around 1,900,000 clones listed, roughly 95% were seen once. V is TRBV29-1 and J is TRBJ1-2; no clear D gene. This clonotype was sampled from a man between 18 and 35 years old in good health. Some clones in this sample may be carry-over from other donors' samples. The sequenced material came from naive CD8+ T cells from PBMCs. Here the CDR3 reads CSAATASDGYTF. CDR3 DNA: TGCAGCGCTGCAACAGCCTCTGATGGCTACACCTTC.